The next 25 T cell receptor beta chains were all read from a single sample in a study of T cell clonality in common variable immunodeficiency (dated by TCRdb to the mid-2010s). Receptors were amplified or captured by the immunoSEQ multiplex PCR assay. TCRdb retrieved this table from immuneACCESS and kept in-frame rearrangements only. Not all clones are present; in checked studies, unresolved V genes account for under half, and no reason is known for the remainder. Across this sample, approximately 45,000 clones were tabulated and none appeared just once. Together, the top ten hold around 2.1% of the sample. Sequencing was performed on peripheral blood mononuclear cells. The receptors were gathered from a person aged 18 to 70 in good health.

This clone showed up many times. The CDR3 loop is CASSYKQGGGYTF. The part of the CDR3 DNA that was read is TGTGCCAGCAGTTACAAACAGGGAGGTGGC. The genes are TRBV6-2 or TRBV6-3 and TRBJ1-2; tentatively, D is TRBD1 (6 bases). The read halts 3 residues ahead of the CDR3 end, with the missing end drawn from the germline J gene. The CDR3 spans 13 residues. Deletions cut 2 bases from V and 7 bases from J, with 11 bases between. Germline CDR1 MNHEY, CDR2 SVGEGT.

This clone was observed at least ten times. Partial CDR3 DNA: TGTGCCAGCAGCCAATCAACGGGACAGGGCTACGAG. Protein: CASSQSTGQGYE. The full CDR3 is CASSQSTGQGYEQYF. The chain recombines TRBV3-1 (or the pseudogene TRBV3-2) with TRBJ2-7; 9 bases line up with TRBD1. Read data end 3 residues before the CDR3 end; the end is taken from the germline J gene. CDR1 is LGHDT and CDR2 is YNNKEL in the germline V gene (reference sequence). This CDR3 spans 15 amino acids. J lost 3 bases, V lost 2 bases, and 5 bases had no gene match.

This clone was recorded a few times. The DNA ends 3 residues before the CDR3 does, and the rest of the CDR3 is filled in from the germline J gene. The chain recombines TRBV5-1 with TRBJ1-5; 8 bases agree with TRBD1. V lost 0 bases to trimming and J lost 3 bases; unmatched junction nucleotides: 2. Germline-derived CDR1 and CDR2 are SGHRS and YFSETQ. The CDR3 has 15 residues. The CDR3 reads CASSLGQGNNQPQHF. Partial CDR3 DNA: TGCGCCAGCAGCTTGGGACAGGGGAACAATCAGCCC.

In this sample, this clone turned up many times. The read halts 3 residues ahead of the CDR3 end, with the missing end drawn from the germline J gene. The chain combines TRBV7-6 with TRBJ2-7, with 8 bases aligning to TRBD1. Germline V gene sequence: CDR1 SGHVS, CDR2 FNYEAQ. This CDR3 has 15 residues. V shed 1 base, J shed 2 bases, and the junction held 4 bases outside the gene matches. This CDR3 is CASSLGTGRTYEQYF. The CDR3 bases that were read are TGTGCCAGCAGCTTAGGGACAGGGAGAACCTACGAG.

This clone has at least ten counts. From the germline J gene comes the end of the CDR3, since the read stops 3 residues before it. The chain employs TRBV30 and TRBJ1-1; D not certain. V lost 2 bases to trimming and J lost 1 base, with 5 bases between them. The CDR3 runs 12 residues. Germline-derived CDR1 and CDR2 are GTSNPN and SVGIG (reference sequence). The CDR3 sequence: CAWSSENTEAFF. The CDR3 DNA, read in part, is TGTGCCTGGAGTTCAGAGAACACTGAA.

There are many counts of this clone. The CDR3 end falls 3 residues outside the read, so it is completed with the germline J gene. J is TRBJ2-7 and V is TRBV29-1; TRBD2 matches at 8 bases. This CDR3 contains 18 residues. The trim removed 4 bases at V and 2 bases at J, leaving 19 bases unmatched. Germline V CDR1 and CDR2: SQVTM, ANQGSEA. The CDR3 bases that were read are TGCAGCGTTGGGGGCGGTCATTCCGGGACTAGAAGCGCCTACGAG. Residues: CSVGGGHSGTRSAYE. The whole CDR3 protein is CSVGGGHSGTRSAYEQYF.

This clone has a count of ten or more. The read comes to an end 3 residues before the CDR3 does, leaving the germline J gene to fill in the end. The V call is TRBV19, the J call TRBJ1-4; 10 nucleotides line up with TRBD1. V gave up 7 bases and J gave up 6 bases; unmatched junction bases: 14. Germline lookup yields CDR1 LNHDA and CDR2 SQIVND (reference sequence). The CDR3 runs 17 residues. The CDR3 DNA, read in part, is TGTGCCAGTAACGACCCCGGGACAGGGGCCCGTCATGAAAAA. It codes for CASNDPGTGARHEK. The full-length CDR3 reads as CASNDPGTGARHEKLFF.

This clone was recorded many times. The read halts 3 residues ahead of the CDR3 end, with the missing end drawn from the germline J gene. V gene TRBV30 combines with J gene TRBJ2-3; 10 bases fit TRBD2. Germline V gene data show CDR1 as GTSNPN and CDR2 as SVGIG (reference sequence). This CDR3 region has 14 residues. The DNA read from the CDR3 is TGTGCCTGGAGTGTAGGAAGCGGGGGGGCCACG. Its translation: CAWSVGSGGAT. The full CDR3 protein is CAWSVGSGGATQYF.

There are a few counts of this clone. This CDR3 is CSARGGGNTIYF. The CDR3 DNA, read in part, is TGCAGTGCTAGGGGGGGAGGAAACACC. The V and J genes are TRBV20-1 and TRBJ1-3; a possible D gene is TRBD1 (5 bases). The CDR3 is cut off 3 residues early in the read; its end comes from the germline J gene. V was shortened by 3 bases and J by 4 bases, with 7 bases between the two germline ends. Germline V gene data show CDR1 as DFQATT and CDR2 as SNEGSKA (reference sequence). The CDR3 covers 12 residues.

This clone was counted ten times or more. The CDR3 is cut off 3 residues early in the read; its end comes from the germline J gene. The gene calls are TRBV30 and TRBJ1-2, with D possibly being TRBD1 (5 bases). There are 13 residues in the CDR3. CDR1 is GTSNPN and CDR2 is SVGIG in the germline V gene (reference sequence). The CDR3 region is CAWSVGRVGGYTF. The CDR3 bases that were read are TGTGCCTGGAGTGTAGGCAGGGTGGGGGGC. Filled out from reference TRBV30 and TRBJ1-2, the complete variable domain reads SQTIHQWPATLVQPVGSPLSLECTVEGTSNPNLYWYRQAAGRGLQLLFYSVGIGQISSEVPQNLSASRPQDRQFILSSKKLLLSDSGFYLCAWSVGRVGGYTFGSGTRLTVV.

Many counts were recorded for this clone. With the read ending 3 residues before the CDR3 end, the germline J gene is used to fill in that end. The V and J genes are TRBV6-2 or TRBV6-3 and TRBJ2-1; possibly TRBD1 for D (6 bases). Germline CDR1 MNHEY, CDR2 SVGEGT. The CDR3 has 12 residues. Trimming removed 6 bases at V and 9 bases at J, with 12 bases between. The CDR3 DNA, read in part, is TGTGCCAGCAGATCCTACAGGGTTGAG. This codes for CASRSYRVE. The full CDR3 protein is CASRSYRVEQFF.

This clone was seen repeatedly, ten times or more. Here the CDR3 reads CASSQAMNTEAFF. The part of the CDR3 DNA that was read is TGTGCCAGCAGCCAAGCCATGAACACTGAA. The chain uses TRBV3-1 (or the pseudogene TRBV3-2) and TRBJ1-1; D remains unclear. Sequencing ends 3 residues short of the CDR3 end; the germline J gene provides the rest. The V gene's germline CDR1 is LGHDT and CDR2 YNNKEL (reference sequence). Trimming left V 1 base short and J 0 bases short, with 3 bases between. The CDR3 runs to 13 residues.

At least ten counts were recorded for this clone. The sequenced CDR3 bases are TGTGCCAGCAGTGCCCGGACAGGGAGCACCGGGGAG. This encodes CASSARTGSTGE. The complete CDR3 reads CASSARTGSTGELFF. The J gene is TRBJ2-2, the V gene TRBV2; TRBD1 matches 8 bases. From the germline J gene comes the end of the CDR3, since the read stops 3 residues before it. CDR1 and CDR2 (germline): SNHLY, FYNNEI. V gave up 4 bases and J gave up 4 bases; unmatched junction bases: 5. This CDR3 region has 15 residues.

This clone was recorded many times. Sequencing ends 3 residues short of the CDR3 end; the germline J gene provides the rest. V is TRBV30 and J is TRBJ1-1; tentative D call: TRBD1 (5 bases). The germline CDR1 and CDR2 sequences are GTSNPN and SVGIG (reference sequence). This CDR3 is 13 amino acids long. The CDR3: CAWSAKGPRRAFF. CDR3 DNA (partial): TGTGCCTGGAGTGCTAAGGGGCCCCGGCGG.

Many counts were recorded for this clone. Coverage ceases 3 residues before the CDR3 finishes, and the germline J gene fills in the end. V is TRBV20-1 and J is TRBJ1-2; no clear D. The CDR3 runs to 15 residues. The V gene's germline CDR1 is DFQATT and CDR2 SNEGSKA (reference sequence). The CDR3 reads CSARDHKQPLQGYTF. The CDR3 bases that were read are TGCAGTGCTAGAGACCACAAGCAGCCCCTACAGGGC.

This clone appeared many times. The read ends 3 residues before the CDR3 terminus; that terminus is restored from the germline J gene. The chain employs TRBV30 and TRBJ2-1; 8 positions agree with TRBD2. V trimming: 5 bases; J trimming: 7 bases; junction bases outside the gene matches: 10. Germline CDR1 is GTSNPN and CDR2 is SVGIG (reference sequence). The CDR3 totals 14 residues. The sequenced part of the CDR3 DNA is TGTGCCTGGGCCGGGACTAGACTCTCGAATGAG. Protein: CAWAGTRLSNE. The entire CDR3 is CAWAGTRLSNEQFF.

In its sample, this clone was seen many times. The CDR3 DNA, read in part, is TGCAGTGCTTCCGCTAGCGGAATCCAAGAGACC. This translates into CSASASGIQET. The full CDR3 reads CSASASGIQETQYF. This sequence joins TRBV20-1 and TRBJ2-5; 7 bases line up with TRBD2. The read is 3 residues too short to cover the CDR3 end, so that end is filled in from the germline J gene. This CDR3 has 14 residues. V lost 5 bases to trimming and J lost 1 base; unmatched junction nucleotides: 7. From germline, CDR1 is DFQATT and CDR2 SNEGSKA (reference sequence).

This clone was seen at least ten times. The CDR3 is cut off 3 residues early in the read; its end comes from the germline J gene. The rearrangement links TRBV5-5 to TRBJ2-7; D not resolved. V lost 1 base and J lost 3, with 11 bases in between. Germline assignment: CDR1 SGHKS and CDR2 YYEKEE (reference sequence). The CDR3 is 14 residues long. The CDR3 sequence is CASSLSGGVYEQYF. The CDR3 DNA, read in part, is TGTGCCAGCAGCTTGAGTGGCGGAGTCTACGAG.

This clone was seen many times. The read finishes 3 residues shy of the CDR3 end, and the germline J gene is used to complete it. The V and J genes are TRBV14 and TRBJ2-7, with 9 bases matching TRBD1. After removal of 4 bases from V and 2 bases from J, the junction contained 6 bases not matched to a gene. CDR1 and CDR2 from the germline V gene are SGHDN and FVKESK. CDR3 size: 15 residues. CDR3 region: CASSLEGQGAYEQYF. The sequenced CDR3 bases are TGTGCCAGCAGCCTGGAGGGACAGGGCGCCTACGAG.

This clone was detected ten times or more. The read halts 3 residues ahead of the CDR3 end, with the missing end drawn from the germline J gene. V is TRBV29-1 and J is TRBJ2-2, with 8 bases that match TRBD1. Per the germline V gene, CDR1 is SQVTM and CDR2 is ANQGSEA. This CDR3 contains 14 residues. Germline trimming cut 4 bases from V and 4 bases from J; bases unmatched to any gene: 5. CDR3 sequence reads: CSVGKTGGTGELFF. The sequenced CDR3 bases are TGCAGCGTTGGTAAAACAGGGGGCACCGGGGAG.

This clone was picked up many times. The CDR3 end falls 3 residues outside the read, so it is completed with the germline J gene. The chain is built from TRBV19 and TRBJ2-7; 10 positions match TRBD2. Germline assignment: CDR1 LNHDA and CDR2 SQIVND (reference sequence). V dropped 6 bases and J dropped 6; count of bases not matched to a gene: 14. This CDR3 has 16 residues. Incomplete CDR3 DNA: TGTGCCAGTAGCCCCCGCTCAGCGGGAGGGCCTATCGAG. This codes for CASSPRSAGGPIE. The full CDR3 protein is CASSPRSAGGPIEQYF.

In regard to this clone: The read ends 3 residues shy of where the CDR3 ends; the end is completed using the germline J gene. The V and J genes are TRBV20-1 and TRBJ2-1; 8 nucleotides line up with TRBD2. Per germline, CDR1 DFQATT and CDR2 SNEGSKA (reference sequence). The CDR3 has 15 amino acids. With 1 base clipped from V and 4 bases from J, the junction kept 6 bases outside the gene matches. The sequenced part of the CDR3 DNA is TGCAGTGCTAGAGGGCTAGCGGGTACTTACAATGAG. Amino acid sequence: CSARGLAGTYNE. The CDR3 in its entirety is CSARGLAGTYNEQFF.

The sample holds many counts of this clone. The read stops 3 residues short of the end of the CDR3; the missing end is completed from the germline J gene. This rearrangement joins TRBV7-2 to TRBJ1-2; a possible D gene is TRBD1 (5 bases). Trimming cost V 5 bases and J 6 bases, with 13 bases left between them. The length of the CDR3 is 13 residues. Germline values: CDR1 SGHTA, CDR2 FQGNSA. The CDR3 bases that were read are TGTGCCAGCAGCCCCCAGGGAGTGGATGGC. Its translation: CASSPQGVDG. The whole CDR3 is CASSPQGVDGYTF. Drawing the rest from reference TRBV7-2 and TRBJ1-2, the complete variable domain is GAGVSQSPSNKVTEKGKDVELRCDPISGHTALYWYRQSLGQGLEFLIYFQGNSAPDKSGLPSDRFSAERTGGSVSTLTIQRTQQEDSAVYLCASSPQGVDGYTFGSGTRLTVV.

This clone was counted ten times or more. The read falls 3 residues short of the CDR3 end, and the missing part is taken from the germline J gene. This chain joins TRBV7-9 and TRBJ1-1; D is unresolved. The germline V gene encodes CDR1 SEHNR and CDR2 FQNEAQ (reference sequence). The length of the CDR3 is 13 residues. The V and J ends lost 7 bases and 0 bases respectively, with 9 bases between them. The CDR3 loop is CASTPGLNTEAFF. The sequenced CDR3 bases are TGTGCCAGCACCCCGGGGTTGAACACTGAA.

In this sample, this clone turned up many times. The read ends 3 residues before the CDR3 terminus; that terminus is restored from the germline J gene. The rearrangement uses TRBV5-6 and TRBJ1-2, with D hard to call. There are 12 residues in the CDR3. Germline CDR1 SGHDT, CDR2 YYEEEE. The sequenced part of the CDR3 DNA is TGTGCCAGCAGGTCAGGAGCGGGCGGC. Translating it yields CASRSGAGG. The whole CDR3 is CASRSGAGGYTF.